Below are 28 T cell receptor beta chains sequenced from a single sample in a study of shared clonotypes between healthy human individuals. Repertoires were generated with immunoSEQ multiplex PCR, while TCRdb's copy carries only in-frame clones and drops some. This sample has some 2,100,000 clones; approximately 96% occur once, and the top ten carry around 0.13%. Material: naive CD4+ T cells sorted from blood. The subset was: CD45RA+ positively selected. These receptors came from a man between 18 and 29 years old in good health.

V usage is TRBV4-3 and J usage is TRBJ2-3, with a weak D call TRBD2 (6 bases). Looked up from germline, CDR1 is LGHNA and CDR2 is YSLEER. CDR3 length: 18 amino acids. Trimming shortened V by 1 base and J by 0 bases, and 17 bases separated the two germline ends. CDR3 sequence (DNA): TGCGCCAGCAGCCAAGCAGCCGCGGGACCAGATAGCACAGATACGCAGTATTTT. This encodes CASSQAAAGPDSTDTQYF.

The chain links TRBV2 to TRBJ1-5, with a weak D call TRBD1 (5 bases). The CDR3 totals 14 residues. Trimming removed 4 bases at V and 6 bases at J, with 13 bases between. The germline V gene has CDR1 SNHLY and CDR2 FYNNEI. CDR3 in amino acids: CASSGGGVGQPQHF. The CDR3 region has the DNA TGTGCCAGCAGTGGGGGGGGAGTAGGTCAGCCCCAGCATTTT.

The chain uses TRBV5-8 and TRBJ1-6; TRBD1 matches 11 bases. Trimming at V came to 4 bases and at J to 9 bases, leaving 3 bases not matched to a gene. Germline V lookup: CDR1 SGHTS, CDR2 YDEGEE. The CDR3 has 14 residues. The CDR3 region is CASSLGTGGSPLHF. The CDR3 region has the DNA TGTGCCAGCAGCCTCGGGACAGGGGGTTCACCCCTCCACTTT.

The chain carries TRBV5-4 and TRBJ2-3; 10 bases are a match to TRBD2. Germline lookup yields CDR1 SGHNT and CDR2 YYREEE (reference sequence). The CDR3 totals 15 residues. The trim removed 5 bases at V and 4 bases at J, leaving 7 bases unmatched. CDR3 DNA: TGTGCCAGCAGTCCGAGCGGGAGGGCGGCAGATACGCAGTATTTT. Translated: CASSPSGRAADTQYF.

The CDR3 sequence: CASSFGGQGYTF. The CDR3 region has the DNA TGTGCCAGCAGCTTTGGGGGCCAGGGCTACACCTTC. V is TRBV7-2 and J is TRBJ1-2, with a weak D call TRBD1 (6 bases). CDR1 and CDR2 (germline): SGHTA, FQGNSA. This CDR3 region has 12 residues. With 3 bases removed from V and 8 bases from J, the gap between germline ends came to 10 bases.

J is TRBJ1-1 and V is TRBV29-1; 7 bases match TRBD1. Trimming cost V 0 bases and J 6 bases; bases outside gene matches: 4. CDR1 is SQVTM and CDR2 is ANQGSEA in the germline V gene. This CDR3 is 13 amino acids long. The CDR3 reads CSVEDGRGPEAFF. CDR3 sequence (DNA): TGCAGCGTTGAAGATGGGAGGGGGCCTGAAGCTTTCTTT.

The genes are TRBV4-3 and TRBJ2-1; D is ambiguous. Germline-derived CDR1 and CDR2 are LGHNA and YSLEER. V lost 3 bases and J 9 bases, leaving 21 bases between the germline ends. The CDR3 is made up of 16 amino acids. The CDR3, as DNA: TGCGCCAGCAGCCAGGACGCGGCTCCAAAGACCGGTGAGCAGTTCTTC. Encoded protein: CASSQDAAPKTGEQFF.

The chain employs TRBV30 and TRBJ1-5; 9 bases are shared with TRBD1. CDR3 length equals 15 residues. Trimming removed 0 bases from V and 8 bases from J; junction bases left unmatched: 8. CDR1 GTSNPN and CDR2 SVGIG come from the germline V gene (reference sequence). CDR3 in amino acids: CAWSVTGTGREPQHF. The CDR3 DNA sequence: TGTGCCTGGAGTGTAACGGGGACAGGGAGGGAGCCCCAGCATTTT.

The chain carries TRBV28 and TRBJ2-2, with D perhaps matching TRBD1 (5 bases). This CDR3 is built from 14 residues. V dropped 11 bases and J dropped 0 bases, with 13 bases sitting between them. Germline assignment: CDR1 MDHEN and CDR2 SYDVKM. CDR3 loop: CARRTNANTGELFF. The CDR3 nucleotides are TGTGCCCGCCGGACAAACGCGAACACCGGGGAGCTGTTTTTT.

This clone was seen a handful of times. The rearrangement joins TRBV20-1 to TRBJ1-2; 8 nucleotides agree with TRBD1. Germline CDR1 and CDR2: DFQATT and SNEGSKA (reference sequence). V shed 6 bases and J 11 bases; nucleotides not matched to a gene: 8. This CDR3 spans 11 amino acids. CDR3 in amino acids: CSAGQGIRYTF. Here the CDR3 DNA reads TGCAGTGCCGGACAGGGAATAAGGTACACCTTC.

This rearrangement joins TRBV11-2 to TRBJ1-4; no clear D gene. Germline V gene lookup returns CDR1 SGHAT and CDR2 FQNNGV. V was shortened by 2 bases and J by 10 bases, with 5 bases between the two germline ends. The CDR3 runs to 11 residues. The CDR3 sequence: CASSLLGKLFF. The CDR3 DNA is TGTGCCAGCAGCTTACTGGGAAAACTGTTTTTT.

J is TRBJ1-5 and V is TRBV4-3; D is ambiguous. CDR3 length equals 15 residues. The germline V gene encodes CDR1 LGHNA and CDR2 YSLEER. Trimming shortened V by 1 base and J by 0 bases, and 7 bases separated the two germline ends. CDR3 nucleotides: TGCGCCAGCAGCCAAGTACCACATAGCAATCAGCCCCAGCATTTT. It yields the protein CASSQVPHSNQPQHF.

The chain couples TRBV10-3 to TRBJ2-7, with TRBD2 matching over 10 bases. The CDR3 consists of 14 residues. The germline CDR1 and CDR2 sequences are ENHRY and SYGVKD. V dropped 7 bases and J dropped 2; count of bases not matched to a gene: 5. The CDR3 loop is CAINPGTSAYEQYF. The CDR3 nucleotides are TGTGCCATCAACCCCGGGACTAGCGCCTACGAGCAGTACTTC.

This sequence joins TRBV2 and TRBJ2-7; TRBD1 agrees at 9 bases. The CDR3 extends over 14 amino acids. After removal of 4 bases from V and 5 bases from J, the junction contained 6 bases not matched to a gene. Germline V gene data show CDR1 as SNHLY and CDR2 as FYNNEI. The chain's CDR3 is CASSGQGVINEQYF. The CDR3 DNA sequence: TGTGCCAGCAGTGGACAGGGGGTTATCAACGAGCAGTACTTC.

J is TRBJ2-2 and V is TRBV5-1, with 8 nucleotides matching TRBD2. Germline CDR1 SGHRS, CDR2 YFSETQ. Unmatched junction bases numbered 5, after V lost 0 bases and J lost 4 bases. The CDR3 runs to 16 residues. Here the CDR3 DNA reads TGCGCCAGCAGCTTGGATCCCACTAGCGGCACCGGGGAGCTGTTTTTT. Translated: CASSLDPTSGTGELFF.

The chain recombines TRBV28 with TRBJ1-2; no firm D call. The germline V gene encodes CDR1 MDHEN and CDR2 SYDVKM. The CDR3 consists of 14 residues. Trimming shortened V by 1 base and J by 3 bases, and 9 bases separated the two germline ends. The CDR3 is CASSLSKGYYGYTF. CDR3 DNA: TGTGCCAGCAGTTTATCTAAAGGGTACTATGGCTACACCTTC.

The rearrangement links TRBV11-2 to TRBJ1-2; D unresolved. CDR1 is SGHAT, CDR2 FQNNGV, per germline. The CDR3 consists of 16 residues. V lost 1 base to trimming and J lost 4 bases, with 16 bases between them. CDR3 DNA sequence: TGTGCCAGCAGCTTAGCTGAAAGTTCGGGAACCTATGGCTACACCTTC. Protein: CASSLAESSGTYGYTF.

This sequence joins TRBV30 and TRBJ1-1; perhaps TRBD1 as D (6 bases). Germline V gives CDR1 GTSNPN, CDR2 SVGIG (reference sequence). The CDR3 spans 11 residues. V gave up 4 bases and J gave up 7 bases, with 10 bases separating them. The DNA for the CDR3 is TGTGCCTGGAACAGGGCGAATGAAGCTTTCTTT. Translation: CAWNRANEAFF. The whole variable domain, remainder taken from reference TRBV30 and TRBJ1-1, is SQTIHQWPATLVQPVGSPLSLECTVEGTSNPNLYWYRQAAGRGLQLLFYSVGIGQISSEVPQNLSASRPQDRQFILSSKKLLLSDSGFYLCAWNRANEAFFGQGTRLTVV.

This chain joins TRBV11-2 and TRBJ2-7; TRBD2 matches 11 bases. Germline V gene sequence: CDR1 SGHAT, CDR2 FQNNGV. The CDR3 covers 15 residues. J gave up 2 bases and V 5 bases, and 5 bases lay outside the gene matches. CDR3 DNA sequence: TGTGCCAGCAGCCACACTAGCGGGGGCCCCTACGAGCAGTACTTC. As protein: CASSHTSGGPYEQYF.

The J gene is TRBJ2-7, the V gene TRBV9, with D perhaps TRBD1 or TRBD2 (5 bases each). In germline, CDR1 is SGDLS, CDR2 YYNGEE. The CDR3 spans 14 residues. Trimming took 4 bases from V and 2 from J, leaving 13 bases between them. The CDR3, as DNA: TGTGCCAGCAGCCCTCGGGACGGCCCCTACGAGCAGTACTTC. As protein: CASSPRDGPYEQYF. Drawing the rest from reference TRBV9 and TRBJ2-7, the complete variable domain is DSGVTQTPKHLITATGQRVTLRCSPRSGDLSVYWYQQSLDQGLQFLIQYYNGEERAKGNILERFSAQQFPDLHSELNLSSLELGDSALYFCASSPRDGPYEQYFGPGTRLTVT.

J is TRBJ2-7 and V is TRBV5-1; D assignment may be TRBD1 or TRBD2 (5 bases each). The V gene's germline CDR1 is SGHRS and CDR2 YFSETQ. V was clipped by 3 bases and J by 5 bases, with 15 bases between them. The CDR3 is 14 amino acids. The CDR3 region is CASSWGILSNEQYF. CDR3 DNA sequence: TGCGCCAGCAGCTGGGGGATTTTGAGTAACGAGCAGTACTTC.

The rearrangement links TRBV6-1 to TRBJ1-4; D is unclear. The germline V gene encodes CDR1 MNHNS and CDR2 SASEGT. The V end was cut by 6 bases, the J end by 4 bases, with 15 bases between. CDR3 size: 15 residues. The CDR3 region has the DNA TGTGCCAGCAGCCAATTGTATGGGTATAATGAAAAACTGTTTTTT. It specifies CASSQLYGYNEKLFF.

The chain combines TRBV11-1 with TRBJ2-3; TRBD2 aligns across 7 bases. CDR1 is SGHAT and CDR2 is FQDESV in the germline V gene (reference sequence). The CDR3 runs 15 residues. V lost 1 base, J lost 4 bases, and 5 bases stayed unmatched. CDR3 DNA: TGTGCCAGCAGCTTAGAGGACGCGGGGGCAGATACGCAGTATTTT. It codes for CASSLEDAGADTQYF.

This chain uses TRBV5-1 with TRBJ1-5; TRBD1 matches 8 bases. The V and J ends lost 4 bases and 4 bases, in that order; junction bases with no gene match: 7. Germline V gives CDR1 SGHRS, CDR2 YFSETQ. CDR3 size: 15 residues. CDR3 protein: CASSPDRDGNQPQHF. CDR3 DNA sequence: TGCGCCAGCAGCCCGGACAGGGACGGAAATCAGCCCCAGCATTTT. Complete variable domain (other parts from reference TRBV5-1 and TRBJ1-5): KAGVTQTPRYLIKTRGQQVTLSCSPISGHRSVSWYQQTPGQGLQFLFEYFSETQRNKGNFPGRFSGRQFSNSRSEMNVSTLELGDSALYLCASSPDRDGNQPQHFGDGTRLSIL.

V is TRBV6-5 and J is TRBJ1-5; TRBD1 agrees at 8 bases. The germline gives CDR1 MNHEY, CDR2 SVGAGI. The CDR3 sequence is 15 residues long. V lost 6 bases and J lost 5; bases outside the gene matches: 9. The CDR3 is CASRRTGKNDQPQHF. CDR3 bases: TGTGCCAGCAGGAGGACAGGGAAGAATGATCAGCCCCAGCATTTT.

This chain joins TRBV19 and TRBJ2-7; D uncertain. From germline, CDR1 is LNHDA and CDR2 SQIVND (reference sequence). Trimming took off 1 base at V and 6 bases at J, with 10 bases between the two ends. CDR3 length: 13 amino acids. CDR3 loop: CASSIASSSEQYF. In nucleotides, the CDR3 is TGTGCCAGTAGTATAGCTAGTAGCTCCGAGCAGTACTTC. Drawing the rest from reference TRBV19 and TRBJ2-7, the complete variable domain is DGGITQSPKYLFRKEGQNVTLSCEQNLNHDAMYWYRQDPGQGLRLIYYSQIVNDFQKGDIAEGYSVSREKKESFPLTVTSAQKNPTAFYLCASSIASSSEQYFGPGTRLTVT.

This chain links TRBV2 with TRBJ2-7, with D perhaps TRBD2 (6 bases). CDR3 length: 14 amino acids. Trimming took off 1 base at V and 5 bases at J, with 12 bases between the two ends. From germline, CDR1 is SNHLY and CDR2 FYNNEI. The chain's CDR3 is CASSEGGNSHEQYF. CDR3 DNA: TGTGCCAGCAGTGAAGGCGGGAATAGCCACGAGCAGTACTTC.

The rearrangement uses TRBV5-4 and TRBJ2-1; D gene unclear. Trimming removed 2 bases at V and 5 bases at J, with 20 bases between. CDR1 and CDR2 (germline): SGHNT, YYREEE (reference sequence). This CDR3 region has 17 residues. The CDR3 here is CASSFTLTAFTNNEQFF. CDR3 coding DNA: TGTGCCAGCAGCTTCACGCTGACCGCTTTTACTAACAATGAGCAGTTCTTC. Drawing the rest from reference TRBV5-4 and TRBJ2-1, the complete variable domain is ETGVTQSPTHLIKTRGQQVTLRCSSQSGHNTVSWYQQALGQGPQFIFQYYREEENGRGNFPPRFSGLQFPNYSSELNVNALELDDSALYLCASSFTLTAFTNNEQFFGPGTRLTVL.